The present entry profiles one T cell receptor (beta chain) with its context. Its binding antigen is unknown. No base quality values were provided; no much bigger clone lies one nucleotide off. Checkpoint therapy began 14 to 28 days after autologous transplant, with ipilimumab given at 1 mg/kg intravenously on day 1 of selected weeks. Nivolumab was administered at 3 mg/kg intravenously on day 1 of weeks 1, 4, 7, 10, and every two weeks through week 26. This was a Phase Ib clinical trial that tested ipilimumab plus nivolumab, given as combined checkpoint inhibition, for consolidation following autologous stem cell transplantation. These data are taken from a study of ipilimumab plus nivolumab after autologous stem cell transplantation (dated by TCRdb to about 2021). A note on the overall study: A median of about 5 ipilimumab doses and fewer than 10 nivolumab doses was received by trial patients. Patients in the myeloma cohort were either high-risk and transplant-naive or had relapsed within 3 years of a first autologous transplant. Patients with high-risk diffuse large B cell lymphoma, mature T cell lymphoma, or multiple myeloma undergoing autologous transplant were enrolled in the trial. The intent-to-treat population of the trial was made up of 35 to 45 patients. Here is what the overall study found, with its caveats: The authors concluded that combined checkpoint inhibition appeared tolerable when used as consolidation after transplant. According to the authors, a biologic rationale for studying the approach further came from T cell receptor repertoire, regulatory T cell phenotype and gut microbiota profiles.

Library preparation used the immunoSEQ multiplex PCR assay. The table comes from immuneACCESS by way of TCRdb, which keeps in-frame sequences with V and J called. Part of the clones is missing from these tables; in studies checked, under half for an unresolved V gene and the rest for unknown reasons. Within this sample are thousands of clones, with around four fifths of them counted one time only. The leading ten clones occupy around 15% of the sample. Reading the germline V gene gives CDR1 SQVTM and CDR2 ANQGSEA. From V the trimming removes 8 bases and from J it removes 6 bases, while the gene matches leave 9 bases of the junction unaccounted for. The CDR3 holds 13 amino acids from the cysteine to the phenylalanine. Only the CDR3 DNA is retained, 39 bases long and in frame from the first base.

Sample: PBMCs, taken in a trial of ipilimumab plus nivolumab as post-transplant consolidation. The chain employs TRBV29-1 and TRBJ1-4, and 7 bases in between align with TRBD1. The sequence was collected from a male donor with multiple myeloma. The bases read TGCAGCTTTGGGAGGGGGCCAGATGAAAAACTGTTTTTT. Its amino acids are CSFGRGPDEKLFF.